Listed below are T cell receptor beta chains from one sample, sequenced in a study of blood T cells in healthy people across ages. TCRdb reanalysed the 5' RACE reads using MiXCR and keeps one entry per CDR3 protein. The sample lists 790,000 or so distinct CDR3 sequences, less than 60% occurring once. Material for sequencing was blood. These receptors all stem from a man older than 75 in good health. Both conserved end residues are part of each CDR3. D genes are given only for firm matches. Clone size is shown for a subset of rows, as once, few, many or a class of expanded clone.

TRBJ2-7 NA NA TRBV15 CATSLPRDTPYNEQYF TGTGCCACCAGCTTGCCCAGAGACACCCCCTACAATGAGCAGTACTTC
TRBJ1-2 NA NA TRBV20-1 CSASSLNYGYTF TGCAGTGCTTCTAGTCTTAACTATGGCTACACCTTC
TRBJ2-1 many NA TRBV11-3 CASSLDQGGGLFF TGTGCCAGCAGCTTAGATCAGGGAGGGGGCCTGTTCTTC
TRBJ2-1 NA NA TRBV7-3 CASSLTGQAQFF TGTGCCAGCAGCTTAACAGGCCAGGCACAGTTCTTC
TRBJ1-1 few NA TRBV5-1 CASSLERGGRGLNTEAFF TGCGCCAGCAGCTTGGAACGCGGGGGAAGGGGGTTGAACACTGAAGCTTTCTTT
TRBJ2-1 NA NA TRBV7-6 CASSIIGGSYNEQFF TGTGCCAGCAGCATAATCGGAGGCTCCTACAATGAGCAGTTCTTC
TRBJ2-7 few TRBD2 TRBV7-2 CASSLTPRLAHEQYF TGTGCCAGCAGCTTAACTCCCCGACTAGCTCACGAGCAGTACTTC
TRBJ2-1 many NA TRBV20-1 CSARPPRGGVSEQFF TGCAGTGCCCGACCCCCCCGTGGCGGGGTTAGTGAGCAGTTCTTC
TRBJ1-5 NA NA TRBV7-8 CASSIGTANQPQHF TGTGCCAGCAGCATAGGGACGGCAAATCAGCCCCAGCATTTT
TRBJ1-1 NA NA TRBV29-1 CSVDAEAFF TGCAGCGTTGACGCTGAAGCTTTCTTT
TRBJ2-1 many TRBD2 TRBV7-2 CASSGRAGENEQFF TGTGCCAGCAGCGGGAGGGCCGGGGAGAATGAGCAGTTCTTC
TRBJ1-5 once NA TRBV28 CASSVIDEGNQPQHF TGTGCCAGCAGTGTGATAGATGAAGGCAATCAGCCCCAGCATTTT
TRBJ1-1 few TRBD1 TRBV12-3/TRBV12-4 CASSFGTGEAFF TGTGCCAGCAGTTTCGGGACAGGGGAAGCTTTCTTT
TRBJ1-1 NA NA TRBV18 CASSPKDYTEAFF TGTGCCAGCTCACCTAAGGACTACACTGAAGCTTTCTTT
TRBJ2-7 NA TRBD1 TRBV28 CASSLPGQGGNEQYF TGTGCCAGCAGTCTACCGGGACAGGGGGGCAACGAGCAGTACTTC
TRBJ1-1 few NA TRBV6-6 CASRTRAIEGPEAFF TGTGCCAGCAGGACTCGGGCCATCGAAGGCCCTGAAGCTTTCTTT
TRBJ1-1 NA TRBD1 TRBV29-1 CSVAGQATLNTEVFF TGCAGCGTTGCCGGACAGGCGACACTGAACACTGAAGTTTTCTTT
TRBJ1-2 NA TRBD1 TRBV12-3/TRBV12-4 CASTRDRGVGGYTF TGTGCCAGCACCCGGGACAGGGGTGTTGGTGGCTACACCTTC
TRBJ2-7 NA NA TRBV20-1 CSARDSWGTLPNEQYF TGCAGTGCTAGAGATTCTTGGGGGACACTCCCAAACGAGCAGTACTTC
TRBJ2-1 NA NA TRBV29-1 CSVEAPLDNEQFF TGCAGCGTTGAGGCCCCGTTAGACAATGAGCAGTTCTTC
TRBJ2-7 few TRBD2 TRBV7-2 CASSLATSGARSYEQYF TGTGCCAGCAGCTTAGCTACTAGCGGAGCCCGCTCCTACGAGCAGTACTTC
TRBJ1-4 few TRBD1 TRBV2 CASSSPGQGQEKLFF TGTGCCAGCAGTTCGCCGGGACAGGGTCAAGAAAAACTGTTTTTT
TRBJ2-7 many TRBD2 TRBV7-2 CASSLVGREDEQYF TGTGCCAGCAGCTTAGTCGGGAGGGAGGACGAGCAGTACTTC
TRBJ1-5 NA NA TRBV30 CAWSSRGRDVLEPQHF TGTGCCTGGAGTAGTCGGGGGCGAGATGTTCTGGAGCCCCAGCATTTT
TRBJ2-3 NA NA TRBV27 CASSLRGGRDYTDTQYF TGTGCCAGCAGTTTAAGGGGGGGCCGCGACTACACAGATACGCAGTATTTT
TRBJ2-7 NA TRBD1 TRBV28 CASRNRGASYEQYF TGTGCCAGCAGGAACAGGGGGGCCTCCTACGAGCAGTACTTC
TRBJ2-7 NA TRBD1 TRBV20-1 CSARDYRTGGDYEQYF TGCAGTGCTAGAGATTACCGGACAGGGGGTGACTACGAGCAGTACTTC
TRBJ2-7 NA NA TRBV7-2 CASSLVVGSAYEQYF TGTGCCAGCAGCTTAGTAGTGGGGAGCGCCTACGAGCAGTACTTC
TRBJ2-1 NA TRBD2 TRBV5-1 CASSLVGTSGRGDEQFF TGCGCCAGCAGCTTGGTTGGGACTAGCGGTAGGGGTGATGAGCAGTTCTTC
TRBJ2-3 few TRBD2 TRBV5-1 CASRVPGTSGNSDTQYF TGCGCCAGCAGAGTCCCAGGGACTAGCGGGAATTCAGATACGCAGTATTTT
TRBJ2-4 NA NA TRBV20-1 CSASSGLDTAKNIQYF TGCAGTGCTAGCTCTGGGCTAGATACGGCCAAAAACATTCAGTACTTC
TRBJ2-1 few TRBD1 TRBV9 CASSVAQGGQGSYNEQFF TGTGCCAGCAGCGTAGCCCAGGGGGGACAGGGATCCTACAATGAGCAGTTCTTC